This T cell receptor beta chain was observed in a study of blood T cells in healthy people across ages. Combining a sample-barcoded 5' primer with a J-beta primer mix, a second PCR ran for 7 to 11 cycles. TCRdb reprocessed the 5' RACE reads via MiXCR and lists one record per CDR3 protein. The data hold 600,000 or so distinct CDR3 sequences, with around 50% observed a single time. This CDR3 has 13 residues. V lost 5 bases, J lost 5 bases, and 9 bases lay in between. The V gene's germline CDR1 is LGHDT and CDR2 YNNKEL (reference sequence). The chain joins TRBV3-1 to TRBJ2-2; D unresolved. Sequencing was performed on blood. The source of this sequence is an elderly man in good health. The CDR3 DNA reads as TGTGCCAGCAGCACAGCCCATACCGGGGAGCTGTTTTTT. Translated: CASSTAHTGELFF.